This T cell receptor beta chain stems from a study of cytomegalovirus exposure and HLA in healthy donors (dated by TCRdb to about 2017). Concerning the study at large: According to a later analysis, the roughly 120 validation repertoires were produced on the same platform as the approximately 620 repertoires of the first cohort. The study aimed to test whether signatures of past pathogen exposure could be identified by cataloging public T cell receptors. In addition to the first cohort of several hundred subjects, a separate validation cohort of approximately 120 different subjects was used. To predict cytomegalovirus infection status, the study combined high-throughput TCR immunosequencing, statistical association of individual TCRs with disease status, and machine learning.

Looking up the germline V gene yields CDR1 SGDLS and CDR2 YYNGEE. The CDR3 starts with the cysteine, ends with the phenylalanine, and has 17 residues. This entry keeps only the CDR3 DNA: 51 bases, framed from base 1. Here V drops 2 bases and J drops 3 bases, and the junction holds 11 bases not matched to any gene. Here is what the overall study found, with its caveats: The classifier was reported to diagnose cytomegalovirus status with high specificity and sensitivity in both the original and validation cohorts. The validation cohort had no HLA typing available for a later analysis, so co-occurrence within that cohort was assessed over all 120 or so repertoires. While some public TCRs were present in many individuals, most TCR sequences turned up only very rarely across donors. The study gave a list of 150 to 200 TCR beta chains associated with cytomegalovirus. In vitro tests confirmed that three of the cytomegalovirus-associated TCR beta chains recognize cytomegalovirus antigens. Subsequent analysis determined that TCRs grouped into clusters in the first cohort also showed a tendency toward co-occurrence across the roughly 110 validation repertoires, and 85% to 95% of cluster scores exceeded 0. According to the authors, the approach could potentially be generalized to other disease states and immunological phenotypes.

Donors formed part of the validation cohort, which comprised over a hundred subjects and was distinct from the first cohort of several hundred subjects. In the case of this clone: The clone's antigen remains unknown. No per-base quality is available; no much larger clone lies one base away.

Library creation used the immunoSEQ multiplex PCR assay. The source study handled its data this way. To diagnose cytomegalovirus status from the catalog of TCR beta chain sequences, a statistical classification framework was built. What TCRdb holds here is the immuneACCESS table cut down to in-frame rearrangements. Part of the clones is not present; checked against another copy, under half of the missing clones reflect an unresolved V gene, and the others are unexplained. From that table come the V and J calls and clone size; the DNA was used to work out D and trimming. In this sample the table shows under 150,000 clones, approximately 86% of which occur a single time. The ten largest clonotypes hold 8.7% of the sample.

The sample taken for sequencing was PBMCs. This sequence uses TRBV9 and TRBJ2-5; TRBD1 matches 9 bases in the middle. The sequence was obtained from a man aged 18-30 years in good health and CMV-seropositive. The CDR3 is CASSVSVGGQGKETQYF. The bases are TGTGCCAGCAGCGTGAGCGTTGGGGGACAGGGCAAAGAGACCCAGTACTTC. When the CDR3 is completed using the reference TRBV9 and TRBJ2-5 genes on either side, the full variable domain is DSGVTQTPKHLITATGQRVTLRCSPRSGDLSVYWYQQSLDQGLQFLIQYYNGEERAKGNILERFSAQQFPDLHSELNLSSLELGDSALYFCASSVSVGGQGKETQYFGPGTRLLVL.